Below, 8 T cell receptor beta chains from the same sample are listed, as sequenced in a study of cytomegalovirus exposure and HLA in healthy donors. The PCR had 60 Vbeta and 13 Jbeta primers. The table came from immunoSEQ multiplex PCR; TCRdb's copy has only in-frame clones and leaves some out. The data contain about 140,000 clones, around 86% of them singletons. Input material: PBMCs. Receptors originate from a female donor in good health and CMV-seronegative.

This clone came up once. The genes are TRBV4-1 and TRBJ2-5; the match to TRBD1 covers 10 bases. The CDR3 is made up of 15 amino acids. The V gene end was trimmed by 3 bases and the J gene end by 3 bases; junction bases not matched to a gene: 4. The germline V gene has CDR1 MGHRA and CDR2 YSYEKL. In DNA form, the CDR3 reads TGCGCCAGCAGCCATACCGGGACAGGGGAAGAGACCCAGTACTTC. It yields the protein CASSHTGTGEETQYF.

This chain links TRBV5-1 with TRBJ2-5; TRBD2 is a possible D gene (6 bases). CDR1 SGHRS and CDR2 YFSETQ come from the germline V gene. There are 14 residues in the CDR3. V was cut by 2 bases and J by 0 bases, with 8 bases left in between. The CDR3 nucleotides read TGCGCCAGCAGCTTCGGAGGGTACCAAGAGACCCAGTACTTC. Translation: CASSFGGYQETQYF.

This chain connects TRBV2 to TRBJ2-5; 8 bases fit TRBD1. V shed 8 bases and J 5 bases; nucleotides not matched to a gene: 13. The CDR3 has 15 residues. CDR1 SNHLY and CDR2 FYNNEI come from the germline V gene. Here the CDR3 DNA reads TGTGCCAGCGGGGGGACAGGTGGGGTGGGGGAGACCCAGTACTTC. This encodes CASGGTGGVGETQYF.

The rearrangement joins TRBV15 to TRBJ1-1, with TRBD1 identical over 9 bases. Unmatched junction bases numbered 2, after V lost 2 bases and J lost 1 base. The CDR3 length is 15 residues. CDR1 LNHNV and CDR2 YYDKDF come from the germline V gene (reference sequence). CDR3 region: CATSRSTGGNTEAFF. Here the CDR3 DNA reads TGTGCCACCAGCAGATCGACAGGGGGGAACACTGAAGCTTTCTTT.

V and J are TRBV5-4 and TRBJ2-5; D possibly corresponds to TRBD2 (6 bases). Trimming left V 3 bases short and J 4 bases short, with 16 bases between. Germline CDR1 SGHNT, CDR2 YYREEE (reference sequence). This CDR3 region has 15 residues. The DNA for the CDR3 is TGTGCCAGCAGCTCACGACTAGGCGGCATAGAGACCCAGTACTTC. Encoded protein: CASSSRLGGIETQYF.

The chain combines TRBV29-1 with TRBJ1-5; D uncertain. The CDR3 spans 13 residues. Germline lookup yields CDR1 SQVTM and CDR2 ANQGSEA. The ends were cut back, 0 bases at V and 0 bases at J, with 3 bases in the middle. The CDR3 nucleotides read TGCAGCGTTGAAGACGGTAGCAATCAGCCCCAGCATTTT. Protein: CSVEDGSNQPQHF. The full variable domain, with the rest looked up from reference TRBV29-1 and TRBJ1-5, is SAVISQKPSRDICQRGTSLTIQCQVDSQVTMMFWYRQQPGQSLTLIATANQGSEATYESGFVIDKFPISRPNLTFSTLTVSNMSPEDSSIYLCSVEDGSNQPQHFGDGTRLSIL.

The chain's CDR3 is CASSLANPDSRSGNTIYF. CDR3 nucleotides: TGTGCCAGCAGCTTAGCTAACCCGGACAGTCGCTCTGGAAACACCATATATTTT. The genes are TRBV7-9 and TRBJ1-3, with TRBD1 as a possible D gene (6 bases). V lost 0 bases and J 0 bases, leaving 15 bases between the germline ends. Germline CDR1 is SEHNR and CDR2 is FQNEAQ (reference sequence). This CDR3 spans 18 amino acids.

The chain couples TRBV21-1 to TRBJ1-5. TRBV21-1 is a pseudogene segment. The CDR3 runs 15 residues. The CDR3 sequence is CASSKVRGRHQPQHF. DNA for the CDR3: TGTGCCAGCAGCAAAGTACGAGGGAGACATCAGCCCCAGCATTTT.